This TCR beta chain is from a study of blood T cell repertoires in COVID-19. Study-level information: Researchers got acute and convalescent COVID-19 samples from the United States, Italy and Spain.

Original analysis: It was from reference gene primer amplification that nucleated cell counts were estimated. Sequenced by immunoSEQ multiplex PCR; TCRdb stores in-frame clones only, minus some. That table gives V, J and clone size, and the DNA gave D and trimming. Here the sample spans about 180,000 clones, around 85% being singletons. Sequenced: peripheral blood. The clonotype comes from a human donor with active or convalescent COVID-19. The donor label of this sample is uncertain.

CDR3: CASSLAGGPQHF. The CDR3 DNA reads TGTGCCAGCAGCTTAGCGGGGGGGCCCCAGCATTTT. The chain is built from TRBV7-9 and TRBJ1-5; D perhaps matches TRBD1 (5 bases). The CDR3 consists of 12 residues. V shed 0 bases and J shed 9 bases, with 6 bases lying between them. In germline, CDR1 is SEHNR, CDR2 FQNEAQ (reference sequence).